One and the same sample provided the 6 T cell receptor beta chains below, sequenced in a study of T-cell memory formation after mild COVID-19 (dated by TCRdb to about 2021). Libraries came from 5' RACE. Sequencing took place on an Illumina NovaSeq 6000. TCRdb reanalyzed the raw reads on its own, using fastp at Q25 for trimming and MiXCR for clone calling, and kept in-frame beta chains. Identical CDR3 proteins give one entry, which carries the most common genes and DNA. A total of some 260,000 distinct CDR3 sequences appear in this sample, approximately 16% of them only once. The top ten constitute 3.5% of the sample. The specimen sequenced was PBMCs or a T cell subset sorted from them (not recorded which). These receptors originate from a man aged 18 to 29 who had mild COVID-19 (a few samples of this study predate the infection). The sample titles of this study are shuffled in the database, so cell type and time point are left out; the donor was told from shared clones.

As DNA, the CDR3 is TGTGCCAGCAGCTTACAGGGGCAAGTTACCGGGGAGCTGTTTTTT. This gives the protein CASSLQGQVTGELFF. The gene calls are TRBV7-9 and TRBJ2-2; maybe TRBD1 (6 bases). The ends were cut back, 2 bases at V and 5 bases at J, with 12 bases in the middle. The CDR3 spans 15 residues. Germline-derived CDR1 and CDR2 are SEHNR and FQNEAQ (reference sequence).

The chain employs TRBV20-1 and TRBJ2-5, with D possibly TRBD2 on 6 matching bases. Germline V gives CDR1 DFQATT, CDR2 SNEGSKA (reference sequence). V was clipped by 5 bases and J by 5 bases, with 15 bases between them. This CDR3 spans 13 amino acids. In DNA form, the CDR3 reads TGCAGTGCTGCCCCCGGGACTCCGGAGACCCAGTACTTC. Protein product: CSAAPGTPETQYF.

The chain combines TRBV28 with TRBJ1-2; no reliable D call. With 4 bases removed from V and 4 bases from J, the gap between germline ends came to 4 bases. The germline CDR1 and CDR2 sequences are MDHEN and SYDVKM. CDR3 size: 11 residues. Written as DNA, the CDR3 is TGTGCCAGCAGTTCAGTCTATGGCTACACCTTC. This translates into CASSSVYGYTF.

The chain is built from TRBV7-3 and TRBJ2-2; no clear D. This CDR3 contains 13 residues. Germline lookup yields CDR1 SGHTA and CDR2 FQGTGA. The V gene lost 4 bases and the J gene lost 7 bases, with 10 bases spanning the gap. In DNA, the CDR3 is TGTGCCAGCAGCTCGTTTTCTGACGGGGAGCTGTTTTTT. Translation gives CASSSFSDGELFF.

This clonotype appeared a few times. This sequence joins TRBV28 and TRBJ1-6, with D possibly matching TRBD1 (6 bases). The CDR3 contains 14 residues. V shed 11 bases and J shed 9 bases, with 20 bases lying between them. CDR1 and CDR2 from the germline V gene are MDHEN and SYDVKM. Here the CDR3 DNA reads TGTGCCGGCCGCTCACAGGGTTCGGGTTCACCCCTCCACTTT. Encoded protein: CAGRSQGSGSPLHF.

V usage is TRBV6-5 and J usage is TRBJ1-5, with 7 bases lining up with TRBD1. The germline V gene encodes CDR1 MNHEY and CDR2 SVGAGI. J was trimmed by 0 bases and V by 7 bases; bases with no gene match: 6. The CDR3 is 15 amino acids. CDR3 protein: CASNPGQYSNQPQHF. CDR3 DNA: TGTGCCAGCAACCCGGGACAGTATAGCAATCAGCCCCAGCATTTT.